This TCR beta chain was documented in a study of blood T cell repertoires in COVID-19. Per the authors' pipeline: Amplification from reference gene primers served as the basis for estimated nucleated cell counts. The repertoire was sequenced with immunoSEQ multiplex PCR; TCRdb's copy has only in-frame clones and lacks some. D and trimming come from the DNA, and the V and J calls and clone size come from that table. The sample has a few hundred thousand clones, about 90% seen once. The V end was cut by 3 bases, the J end by 4 bases, with 15 bases between. The CDR3 runs to 15 residues. CDR1 is SNHLY and CDR2 is FYNNEI in the germline V gene.

The rearrangement joins TRBV2 to TRBJ1-1; D is unclear. This TCR was recovered from a man younger than 35 who had recovered from COVID-19. The sequencing sample was made of peripheral blood. CDR3: CASSERAGYGTEAFF. The CDR3 DNA follows: TGTGCCAGCAGTGAGCGAGCGGGGTATGGCACTGAAGCTTTCTTT.